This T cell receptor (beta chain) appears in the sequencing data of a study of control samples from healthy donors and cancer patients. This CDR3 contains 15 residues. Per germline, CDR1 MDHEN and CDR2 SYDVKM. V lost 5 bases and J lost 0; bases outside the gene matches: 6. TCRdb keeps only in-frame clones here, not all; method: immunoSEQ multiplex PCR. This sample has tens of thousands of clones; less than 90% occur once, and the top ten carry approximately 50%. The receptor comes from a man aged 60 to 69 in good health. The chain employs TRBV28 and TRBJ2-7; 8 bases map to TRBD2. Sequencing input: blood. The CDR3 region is CASSQRGRLSYEQYF. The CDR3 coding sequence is TGTGCCAGCAGTCAGCGCGGGAGGCTCTCCTACGAGCAGTACTTC.